These 30 T cell receptor beta chains share one sample of origin, sequenced in a study of control samples from healthy donors and cancer patients. Only in-frame clones appear in the TCRdb table, and some are missing; sequencing was by immunoSEQ multiplex PCR. This table has 90,000 to 120,000 clones, just under 85% appearing once. The sequencing input was blood. These receptors originate from a man between 18 and 29 years old in good health.

The V gene is TRBV29-1, the J gene TRBJ2-1, with D possibly TRBD2 on 5 matching bases. CDR1 and CDR2 (germline): SQVTM, ANQGSEA. V lost 4 bases to trimming and J lost 4 bases, with 11 bases between them. This CDR3 is 13 amino acids long. CDR3 nucleotide sequence: TGCAGCGTTGGGCTCAGGACTTACAATGAGCAGTTCTTC. It yields the protein CSVGLRTYNEQFF.

This rearrangement joins TRBV13 to TRBJ1-1, with 10 bases lining up with TRBD1. CDR3 length: 15 amino acids. Germline values: CDR1 PRHDT, CDR2 FYEKMQ (reference sequence). Trimming at V came to 5 bases and at J to 6 bases, leaving 9 bases not matched to a gene. CDR3 in DNA: TGTGCCAGCAGCGTCGGGACAGGGGTACCCTCTGAAGCTTTCTTT. Translated, it gives CASSVGTGVPSEAFF. Filled out from reference TRBV13 and TRBJ1-1, the complete variable domain reads AAGVIQSPRHLIKEKRETATLKCYPIPRHDTVYWYQQGPGQDPQFLISFYEKMQSDKGSIPDRFSAQQFSDYHSELNMSSLELGDSALYFCASSVGTGVPSEAFFGQGTRLTVV.

This clone turned up a few times. The chain carries TRBV3-1 (or the pseudogene TRBV3-2) and TRBJ2-2; TRBD2 matches 9 bases. The V and J ends lost 4 bases and 2 bases, in that order; junction bases with no gene match: 5. Germline V gene data show CDR1 as LGHDT and CDR2 as YNNKEL (reference sequence). The CDR3 has 16 amino acids. CDR3 coding DNA: TGTGCCAGCAGCCTCCCTAGCGGGGTAAACACCGGGGAGCTGTTTTTT. Its translation: CASSLPSGVNTGELFF.

This chain connects TRBV11-2 to TRBJ1-5; 8 positions match TRBD1. J lost 0 bases, V lost 5 bases, and 9 bases had no gene match. The CDR3 has 17 amino acids. Germline CDR1 SGHAT, CDR2 FQNNGV. The CDR3 DNA reads as TGTGCCAGCAGCACCCGGACAGGGTTGATTAGCAATCAGCCCCAGCATTTT. The encoded protein is CASSTRTGLISNQPQHF.

The gene calls are TRBV30 and TRBJ2-1; D is perhaps TRBD2 (5 bases). V was cut by 0 bases and J by 4 bases, with 10 bases left in between. Germline V gene lookup returns CDR1 GTSNPN and CDR2 SVGIG (reference sequence). There are 14 residues in the CDR3. Written as DNA, the CDR3 is TGTGCCTGGAGTGTACGGAGGATTTACAATGAGCAGTTCTTC. It is translated as CAWSVRRIYNEQFF.

This clone was picked up a small number of times. CDR3 amino acids: CASSQAVGGQVNEQFF. The CDR3 DNA follows: TGTGCCAGCAGCCAAGCTGTAGGGGGACAGGTCAATGAGCAGTTCTTC. The rearrangement joins TRBV14 to TRBJ2-1, with TRBD1 matching 8 bases. V shed 1 base and J 6 bases; nucleotides not matched to a gene: 8. The germline gives CDR1 SGHDN, CDR2 FVKESK. The CDR3 has 16 residues.

The rearrangement joins TRBV4-3 to TRBJ2-1; TRBD2 is a possible D gene (6 bases). Trimming stripped 4 bases from V and 6 bases from J, with 16 bases between. The CDR3 sequence is 15 residues long. Germline CDR1 reads LGHNA; CDR2 reads YSLEER. The CDR3 region has the DNA TGCGCCAGCAGCCCTTTAACGGGGGTTCTCAATGAGCAGTTCTTC. Translated, it gives CASSPLTGVLNEQFF.

The chain uses TRBV5-8 and TRBJ1-5; 7 positions match TRBD1. With 3 bases clipped from V and 7 bases from J, the junction kept 4 bases outside the gene matches. Germline V gene lookup returns CDR1 SGHTS and CDR2 YDEGEE. The CDR3 sequence is 13 residues long. CDR3 nucleotides: TGTGCCAGCAGCTCGACAGGGTGGCAGCCCCAGCATTTT. It yields the protein CASSSTGWQPQHF. Combining the CDR3 with reference TRBV5-8 and TRBJ1-5 gives the whole variable domain EAGVTQSPTHLIKTRGQQATLRCSPISGHTSVYWYQQALGLGLQFLLWYDEGEERNRGNFPPRFSGRQFPNYSSELNVNALELEDSALYLCASSSTGWQPQHFGDGTRLSIL.

The V gene is TRBV19, the J gene TRBJ1-2; 8 nucleotides line up with TRBD1. Germline V lookup: CDR1 LNHDA, CDR2 SQIVND (reference sequence). J gave up 8 bases and V 10 bases, and 9 bases lay outside the gene matches. The CDR3 spans 12 residues. The CDR3 coding sequence is TGTGCCACCCAGACAGGGGAAGTGGGCTACACCTTC. It specifies CATQTGEVGYTF.

The V gene is TRBV2, the J gene TRBJ2-5; 7 bases align to TRBD2. V dropped 5 bases and J dropped 3; count of bases not matched to a gene: 6. The CDR3 runs to 14 residues. The germline CDR1 and CDR2 sequences are SNHLY and FYNNEI. CDR3 sequence reads: CASSKLALKETQYF. The CDR3 coding sequence is TGTGCCAGCAGTAAACTAGCGTTGAAAGAGACCCAGTACTTC.

The V gene is TRBV12-3 or TRBV12-4, the J gene TRBJ1-2; D unclear. Trimming stripped 6 bases from V and 6 bases from J, with 8 bases between. This CDR3 region has 11 residues. The CDR3 is CASRYGDGYTF. The CDR3, as DNA: TGTGCCAGCAGATACGGGGATGGCTACACCTTC.

V is TRBV7-9 and J is TRBJ2-1; D ambiguous. V was trimmed by 8 bases and J by 4 bases, leaving 15 bases between them. The CDR3 covers 14 residues. CDR1 and CDR2 (germline): SEHNR, FQNEAQ (reference sequence). CDR3 protein: CASRKPGLYNEQFF. For the CDR3, the DNA is TGTGCCAGCCGGAAACCCGGGCTTTACAATGAGCAGTTCTTC.

The sample holds one count of this clone. This chain links TRBV14 with TRBJ2-3; D is unresolved. V was pared by 0 bases and J by 4 bases, with 8 bases between. Germline CDR1 reads SGHDN; CDR2 reads FVKESK. The CDR3 spans 14 residues. The CDR3 DNA is TGTGCCAGCAGCCAAGAGATCCGCCCAGATACGCAGTATTTT. Translation: CASSQEIRPDTQYF.

The rearrangement links TRBV25-1 to TRBJ1-2, with D possibly being TRBD1 (6 bases). The germline V gene encodes CDR1 MGHDK and CDR2 SYGVNS. The CDR3 contains 17 residues. V lost 0 bases and J lost 5, with 19 bases in between. Here the CDR3 reads CASSEYFRADSRYGYTF. Here the CDR3 DNA reads TGTGCCAGCAGTGAATACTTTCGGGCGGACAGTCGATATGGCTACACCTTC.

The count of this clone is one. The genes are TRBV27 and TRBJ2-7; no clear D. Trimming shortened V by 5 bases and J by 4 bases, and 15 bases separated the two germline ends. Germline V lookup: CDR1 MNHEY, CDR2 SMNVEV (reference sequence). The CDR3 has 14 amino acids. CDR3 in amino acids: CASSIGSNYYEQYF. The CDR3 region has the DNA TGTGCCAGCAGTATTGGGTCAAATTATTACGAGCAGTACTTC.

This chain links TRBV13 with TRBJ1-5; D perhaps matches TRBD1 (5 bases). The V end was cut by 4 bases, the J end by 2 bases, with 9 bases between. Per the germline V gene, CDR1 is PRHDT and CDR2 is FYEKMQ (reference sequence). CDR3 size: 14 residues. In DNA, the CDR3 is TGTGCCAGCAGCTCCGGGGGACGCAATCAGCCCCAGCATTTT. This sequence encodes CASSSGGRNQPQHF.

This chain joins TRBV5-1 and TRBJ1-1; D gene unclear. Germline V gene data show CDR1 as SGHRS and CDR2 as YFSETQ. The length of the CDR3 is 15 residues. Between the trimmed V and J ends, which lost 0 bases and 2 bases, there was a span of 11 bases. In DNA, the CDR3 is TGCGCCAGCAGCTTGGAAAGGGAAGGTAACACTGAAGCTTTCTTT. Translated: CASSLEREGNTEAFF.

The sample holds one count of this clone. Here the CDR3 DNA reads TGTGCCAGCAGCAGCGGGAGGGGACAGGGTAATGAAAAACTGTTTTTT. Protein sequence: CASSSGRGQGNEKLFF. J is TRBJ1-4 and V is TRBV2, with 9 bases fitting TRBD1. The V segment lost 6 bases and the J segment 4 bases; nucleotides outside the gene matches: 9. The CDR3 is made up of 16 amino acids. The germline V gene has CDR1 SNHLY and CDR2 FYNNEI.

V is TRBV28 and J is TRBJ1-4, with TRBD1 matching over 7 bases. Germline assignment: CDR1 MDHEN and CDR2 SYDVKM. Germline trimming cut 5 bases from V and 1 base from J; bases unmatched to any gene: 4. This CDR3 spans 15 amino acids. The DNA of the CDR3 is TGTGCCAGCAGTCGGACAGGCCGAACTAATGAAAAACTGTTTTTT. This translates into CASSRTGRTNEKLFF.

The genes are TRBV5-1 and TRBJ2-1; 7 nucleotides align to TRBD2. CDR3 length equals 15 residues. Trimming removed 3 bases from V and 2 bases from J; junction bases left unmatched: 5. Per the germline V gene, CDR1 is SGHRS and CDR2 is YFSETQ. CDR3 bases: TGCGCCAGCAGCTCCGGAGCGGGGACCTACAATGAGCAGTTCTTC. It yields the protein CASSSGAGTYNEQFF.

This clone was counted between two and nine times. V gene TRBV4-2 combines with J gene TRBJ1-2; weak D call: TRBD1 (6 bases). CDR3 length: 14 residues. Looked up from germline, CDR1 is LGHNA and CDR2 is YNFKEQ. V was trimmed by 0 bases and J by 7 bases, leaving 12 bases between them. CDR3 in DNA: TGTGCCAGCAGCCAAGACAGGGGCCCTGGTGGCTACACCTTC. Protein sequence: CASSQDRGPGGYTF.

The CDR3 DNA is TGTGCCAGCAGCTTGCAACAGCTCTACGAGCAGTACGTC. It yields the protein CASSLQQLYEQYV. The J gene is TRBJ2-7, the V gene TRBV5-6; unclear D gene. The V end lost 1 base, the J end lost 3 bases, and 8 bases lay between the germline ends. CDR1 and CDR2 from the germline V gene are SGHDT and YYEEEE. CDR3 length equals 13 residues.

The rearrangement joins TRBV6-2 or TRBV6-3 to TRBJ1-1; D possibly corresponds to TRBD1 (6 bases). Trimming removed 2 bases at V and 7 bases at J, with 14 bases between. The germline CDR1 and CDR2 sequences are MNHEY and SVGEGT. The CDR3 has 14 residues. CDR3 nucleotides: TGTGCCAGCAGTTACGCGGCAGGGGTTGGTGAAGCTTTCTTT. This encodes CASSYAAGVGEAFF.

The chain combines TRBV19 with TRBJ2-3; 10 positions match TRBD2. The germline V gene has CDR1 LNHDA and CDR2 SQIVND (reference sequence). V gave up 1 base and J gave up 5 bases; unmatched junction bases: 6. The CDR3 loop spans 16 amino acids. CDR3 nucleotide sequence: TGTGCCAGTAGTATAGGAAGCGGGGGGGCTGGAGATACGCAGTATTTT. Its protein product is CASSIGSGGAGDTQYF.

The V and J genes are TRBV7-9 and TRBJ1-4; possible D gene TRBD1, 6 bases. Germline lookup yields CDR1 SEHNR and CDR2 FQNEAQ (reference sequence). The CDR3 extends over 15 amino acids. V lost 5 bases to trimming and J lost 0 bases, with 10 bases between them. This CDR3 reads CASSITGSTNEKLFF. DNA for the CDR3: TGTGCCAGCAGCATTACAGGGTCAACTAATGAAAAACTGTTTTTT.

The chain carries TRBV4-3 and TRBJ2-2; D remains ambiguous. The V end lost 4 bases, the J end lost 5 bases, and 8 bases lay between the germline ends. This CDR3 is built from 13 residues. Germline CDR1 is LGHNA and CDR2 is YSLEER. The CDR3 protein is CASSLFRTGELFF. CDR3 bases: TGCGCCAGCAGCCTATTTAGGACCGGGGAGCTGTTTTTT.

Here the CDR3 reads CASTGRNLNTEAFF. CDR3 coding DNA: TGTGCCAGCACCGGGAGGAACCTGAACACTGAAGCTTTCTTT. The chain is built from TRBV7-9 and TRBJ1-1, with no clear D. CDR3 length: 14 amino acids. Trimming took off 7 bases at V and 0 bases at J, with 12 bases between the two ends. Germline assignment: CDR1 SEHNR and CDR2 FQNEAQ (reference sequence).

The chain combines TRBV7-2 with TRBJ2-7; the match to TRBD2 covers 9 bases. V shed 1 base, J shed 3 bases, and the junction held 4 bases outside the gene matches. The length of the CDR3 is 15 residues. Per germline, CDR1 SGHTA and CDR2 FQGNSA. The DNA of the CDR3 is TGTGCCAGCAGCTTAGGGCGGGGGGGGAGCTACGAGCAGTACTTC. Residues: CASSLGRGGSYEQYF.

CDR3 loop: CATSRVFSGGIYNEQFF. The CDR3, as DNA: TGTGCCACCAGCAGAGTCTTTAGCGGGGGGATCTACAATGAGCAGTTCTTC. The chain employs TRBV15 and TRBJ2-1, with 10 bases lining up with TRBD2. CDR3 length equals 17 residues. CDR1 is LNHNV and CDR2 is YYDKDF in the germline V gene (reference sequence). The V gene end was trimmed by 1 base and the J gene end by 3 bases; junction bases not matched to a gene: 6.

The rearrangement joins TRBV4-1 to TRBJ1-1, with D possibly matching TRBD1 (5 bases). The germline V and J ends were trimmed by 4 bases and 2 bases, with 11 bases remaining between them. The length of the CDR3 is 14 residues. Germline V gene data show CDR1 as MGHRA and CDR2 as YSYEKL. Here the CDR3 reads CASSPVGGNTEAFF. For the CDR3, the DNA is TGCGCCAGCAGCCCGGTGGGGGGAAACACTGAAGCTTTCTTT.